What follows are 6 T cell receptor beta chains derived from one specimen sequenced in a study of T cell responses to AZD1222 COVID-19 vaccine. The data were produced by immunoSEQ multiplex PCR, yet TCRdb's version contains in-frame clones alone and is incomplete. The table records 110,000 or so clones, 80% to 95% of them present only once. This specimen consisted of peripheral blood, obtained on day 0 of AZD1222 vaccination. These receptors all come from an adult in good health.

The V call is TRBV5-6, the J call TRBJ2-7; D is unresolved. CDR3 length equals 14 residues. Germline values: CDR1 SGHDT, CDR2 YYEEEE. V gave up 3 bases and J gave up 1 base, with 11 bases separating them. The CDR3 sequence is CASSSPPLSYEQYF. CDR3 nucleotide sequence: TGTGCCAGCAGCTCTCCACCCCTGTCCTACGAGCAGTACTTC.

The chain employs TRBV30 and TRBJ1-6; weak D call: TRBD1 (6 bases). The CDR3 has 15 residues. V was cut by 2 bases and J by 6 bases, with 14 bases left in between. CDR1 and CDR2 from the germline V gene are GTSNPN and SVGIG (reference sequence). The CDR3 DNA follows: TGTGCCTGGAGTTTGACAGGCGGGTTTAATTCACCCCTCCACTTT. The encoded protein is CAWSLTGGFNSPLHF.

The chain recombines TRBV5-1 with TRBJ2-7; no definite D call. This CDR3 contains 15 residues. V was shortened by 4 bases and J by 3 bases, with 17 bases between the two germline ends. Germline V CDR1 and CDR2: SGHRS, YFSETQ. The CDR3 nucleotides are TGCGCCAGCAGCCTGAGAGGTCCTCATGACTACGAGCAGTACTTC. Its translation is CASSLRGPHDYEQYF.

V gene TRBV7-2 combines with J gene TRBJ2-7, with 10 bases matching TRBD1. Germline lookup yields CDR1 SGHTA and CDR2 FQGNSA. This CDR3 contains 14 residues. The trim removed 1 base at V and 6 bases at J, leaving 3 bases unmatched. The CDR3 region is CASSLGRTGGEQYF. In DNA form, the CDR3 reads TGTGCCAGCAGCTTAGGGAGGACAGGGGGCGAGCAGTACTTC.

This clone has a handful of counts. The chain recombines TRBV28 with TRBJ2-3; possible D gene TRBD2, 7 bases. Germline V gene sequence: CDR1 MDHEN, CDR2 SYDVKM. The V gene lost 2 bases and the J gene lost 5 bases, with 11 bases spanning the gap. CDR3 length: 14 residues. The CDR3 DNA reads TGTGCCAGCAGTTTAGGGGGGGCCTTAGATACGCAGTATTTT. Amino acids: CASSLGGALDTQYF. The variable domain in full, completed from reference TRBV28 and TRBJ2-3, reads DVKVTQSSRYLVKRTGEKVFLECVQDMDHENMFWYRQDPGLGLRLIYFSYDVKMKEKGDIPEGYSVSREKKERFSLILESASTNQTSMYLCASSLGGALDTQYFGPGTRLTVL.

The V call is TRBV4-2, the J call TRBJ2-3, with D perhaps given as TRBD1 or TRBD2 (5 bases each). The CDR3 is made up of 15 amino acids. Germline V gene lookup returns CDR1 LGHNA and CDR2 YNFKEQ. Trimming took off 2 bases at V and 6 bases at J, with 15 bases between the two ends. CDR3 loop: CASSQMRASGDTQYF. CDR3 DNA: TGTGCCAGCAGCCAAATGCGGGCCTCAGGGGATACGCAGTATTTT.